This record looks at one T cell receptor beta chain sequence and its context. Its antigen is still unknown. The CDR3 has 13 amino acids. CDR1 is SGHNT and CDR2 is YYREEE in the germline V gene (reference sequence). Each donor supplied approximately 2.5 ml of blood. The data belong to a study of monozygotic twins with inflammatory bowel disease. Overall study findings and caveats: Discordant twins showed the same repertoire similarity as concordant twins, possibly from limited power. No single strong signal or clonotype associated with IBD was supported.

Eight separate reactions per sample served to make cDNA. TCRdb re-analyzed the 5' RACE reads; it lists each CDR3 protein once, without DNA. This sample contains some 440,000 distinct CDR3 sequences. Input material: blood. This chain links TRBV5-4 with TRBJ1-1; TCRdb designates TRBD1, a call that cannot be tested without DNA. This TCR was recovered from a human donor with ulcerative colitis or Crohn's disease, or a healthy co-twin of an affected twin (not recorded which). This CDR3 is CASSGDRRYEAFF.